This TCR beta chain is from a study of response to subunit inactivated influenza vaccine. TCRdb re-analysed the RT-PCR reads in MiXCR, keeping a single row per CDR3 protein. The table includes some 520,000 distinct CDR3 sequences, approximately 15% detected once. Germline loops: CDR1 MDHEN, CDR2 SYDVKM. V lost 6 bases, J lost 11 bases, and 13 bases stayed unmatched. The CDR3 is made up of 14 amino acids. This chain connects TRBV28 to TRBJ1-5; 7 positions agree with TRBD1. Here the sequenced sample was CD4+ T cells sorted from PBMCs, taken around 25 months after vaccination. This TCR derives from a man between 50 and 70 years old who received an inactivated influenza vaccine. CDR3: CASREGADSGAQHF. In DNA, the CDR3 is TGTGCCAGCAGAGAGGGGGCCGATTCCGGGGCCCAGCATTTT.